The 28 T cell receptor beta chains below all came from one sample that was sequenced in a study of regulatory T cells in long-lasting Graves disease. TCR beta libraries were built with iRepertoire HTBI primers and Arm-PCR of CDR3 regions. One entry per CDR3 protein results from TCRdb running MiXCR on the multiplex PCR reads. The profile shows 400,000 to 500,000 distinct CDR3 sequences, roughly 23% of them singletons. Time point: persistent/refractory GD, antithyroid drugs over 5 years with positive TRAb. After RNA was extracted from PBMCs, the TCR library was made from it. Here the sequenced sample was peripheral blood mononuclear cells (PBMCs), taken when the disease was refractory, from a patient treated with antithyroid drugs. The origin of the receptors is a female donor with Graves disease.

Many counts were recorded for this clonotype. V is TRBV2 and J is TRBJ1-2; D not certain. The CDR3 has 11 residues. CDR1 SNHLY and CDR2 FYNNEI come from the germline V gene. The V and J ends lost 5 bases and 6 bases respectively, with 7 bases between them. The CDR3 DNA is TGTGCCAGCAGTCCCGAGAATGGCTACACCTTC. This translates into CASSPENGYTF. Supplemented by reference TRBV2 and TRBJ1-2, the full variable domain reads EPEVTQTPSHQVTQMGQEVILRCVPISNHLYFYWYRQILGQKVEFLVSFYNNEISEKSEIFDDQFSVERPDGSNFTLKIRSTKLEDSAMYFCASSPENGYTFGSGTRLTVV.

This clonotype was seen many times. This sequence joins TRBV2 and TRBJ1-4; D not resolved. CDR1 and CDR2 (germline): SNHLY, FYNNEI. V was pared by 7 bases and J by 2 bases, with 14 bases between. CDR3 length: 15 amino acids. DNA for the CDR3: TGTGCCAGCACCATTAGTACAGATACTAATGAAAAACTGTTTTTT. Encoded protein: CASTISTDTNEKLFF.

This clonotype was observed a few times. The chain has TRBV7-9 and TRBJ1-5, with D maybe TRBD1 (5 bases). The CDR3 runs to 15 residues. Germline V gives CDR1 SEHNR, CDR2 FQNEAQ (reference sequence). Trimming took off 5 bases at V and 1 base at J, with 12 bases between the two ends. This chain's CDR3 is CASSRGGLSNQPQHF. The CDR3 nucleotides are TGTGCCAGCAGCCGCGGGGGTCTAAGCAATCAGCCCCAGCATTTT.

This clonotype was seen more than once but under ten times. CDR3 in amino acids: CASKERGSGELFF. The CDR3 coding sequence is TGTGCCAGCAAAGAGCGGGGTTCCGGGGAGCTGTTTTTT. The rearrangement links TRBV2 to TRBJ2-2; 7 bases are shared with TRBD2. This CDR3 is built from 13 residues. Trimming at V came to 7 bases and at J to 6 bases, leaving 5 bases not matched to a gene. Looked up from germline, CDR1 is SNHLY and CDR2 is FYNNEI.

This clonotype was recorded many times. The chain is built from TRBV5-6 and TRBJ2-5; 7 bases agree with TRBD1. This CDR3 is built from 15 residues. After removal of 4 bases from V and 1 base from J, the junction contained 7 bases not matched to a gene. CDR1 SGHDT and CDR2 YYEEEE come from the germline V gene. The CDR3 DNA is TGTGCCAGCAGCCTGTTGGACAGGTTCCAAGAGACCCAGTACTTC. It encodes CASSLLDRFQETQYF.

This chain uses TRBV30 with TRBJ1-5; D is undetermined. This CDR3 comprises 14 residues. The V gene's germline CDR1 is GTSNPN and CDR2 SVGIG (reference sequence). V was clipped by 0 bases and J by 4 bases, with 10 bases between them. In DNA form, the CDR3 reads TGTGCCTGGAGTGTCGGGCGGATTAATCAGCCCCAGCATTTT. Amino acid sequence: CAWSVGRINQPQHF.

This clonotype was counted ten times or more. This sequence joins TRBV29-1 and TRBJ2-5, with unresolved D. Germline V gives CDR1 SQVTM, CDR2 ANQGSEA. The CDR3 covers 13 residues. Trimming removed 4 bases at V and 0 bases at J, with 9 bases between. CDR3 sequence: CSVVDRYQETQYF. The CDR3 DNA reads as TGCAGCGTTGTTGACCGCTACCAAGAGACCCAGTACTTC.

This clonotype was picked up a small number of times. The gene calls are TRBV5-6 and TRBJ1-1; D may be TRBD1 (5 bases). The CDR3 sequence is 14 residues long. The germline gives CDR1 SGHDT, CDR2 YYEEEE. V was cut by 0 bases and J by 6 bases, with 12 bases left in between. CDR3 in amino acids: CASSLVAGPAEAFF. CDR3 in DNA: TGTGCCAGCAGCTTGGTGGCAGGGCCGGCTGAAGCTTTCTTT.

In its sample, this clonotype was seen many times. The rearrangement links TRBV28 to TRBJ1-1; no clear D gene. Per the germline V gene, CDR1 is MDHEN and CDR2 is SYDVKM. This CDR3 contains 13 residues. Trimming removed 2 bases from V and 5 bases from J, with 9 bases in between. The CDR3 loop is CASSLGWDTEAFF. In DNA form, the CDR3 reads TGTGCCAGCAGTTTAGGGTGGGATACTGAAGCTTTCTTT. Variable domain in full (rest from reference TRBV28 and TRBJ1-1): DVKVTQSSRYLVKRTGEKVFLECVQDMDHENMFWYRQDPGLGLRLIYFSYDVKMKEKGDIPEGYSVSREKKERFSLILESASTNQTSMYLCASSLGWDTEAFFGQGTRLTVV.

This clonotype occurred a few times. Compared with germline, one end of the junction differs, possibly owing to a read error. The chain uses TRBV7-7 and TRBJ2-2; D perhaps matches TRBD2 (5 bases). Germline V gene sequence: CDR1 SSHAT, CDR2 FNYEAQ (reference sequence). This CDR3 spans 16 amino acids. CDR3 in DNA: TGTGCTAGCAGCTTAGCCGGGAAGGGGAACACCGGGGAGCTGTTTTTT. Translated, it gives CASSLAGKGNTGELFF.

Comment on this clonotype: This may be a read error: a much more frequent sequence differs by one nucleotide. The CDR3 bases are TGCGCCAGCAGCTTAACTAGCGGGGGACTTACCCAGTTCTTC. Its protein product is CASSLTSGGLTQFF. The chain recombines TRBV5-1 with TRBJ2-1, with 11 bases identical to TRBD2. The V gene end was trimmed by 2 bases and the J gene end by 13 bases; junction bases not matched to a gene: 8. The CDR3 spans 14 residues. CDR1 and CDR2 from the germline V gene are SGHRS and YFSETQ.

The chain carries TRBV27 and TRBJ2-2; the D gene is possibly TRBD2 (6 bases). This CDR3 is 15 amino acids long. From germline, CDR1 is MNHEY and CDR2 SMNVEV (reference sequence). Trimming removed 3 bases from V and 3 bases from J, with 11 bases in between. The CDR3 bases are TGTGCCAGCAGTTTGAACACGGGGGACACCGGGGAGCTGTTTTTT. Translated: CASSLNTGDTGELFF.

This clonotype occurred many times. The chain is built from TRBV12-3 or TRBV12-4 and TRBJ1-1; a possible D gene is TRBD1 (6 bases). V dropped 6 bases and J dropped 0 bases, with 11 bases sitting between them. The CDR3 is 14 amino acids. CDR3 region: CASSSGQMNTEAFF. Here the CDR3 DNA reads TGTGCCAGCAGCTCTGGACAGATGAACACTGAAGCTTTCTTT.

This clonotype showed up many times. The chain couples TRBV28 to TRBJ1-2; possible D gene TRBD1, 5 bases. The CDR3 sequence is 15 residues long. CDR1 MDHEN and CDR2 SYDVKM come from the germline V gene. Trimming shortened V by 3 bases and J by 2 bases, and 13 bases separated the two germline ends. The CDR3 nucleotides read TGTGCCAGCAGTTTTTTAACTACAGGCAACTATGGCTACACCTTC. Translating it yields CASSFLTTGNYGYTF.

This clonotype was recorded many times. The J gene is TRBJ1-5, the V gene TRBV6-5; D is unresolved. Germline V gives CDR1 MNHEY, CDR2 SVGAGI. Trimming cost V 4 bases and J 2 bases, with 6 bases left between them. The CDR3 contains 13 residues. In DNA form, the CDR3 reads TGTGCCAGCAGTTCCAGACGCAATCAGCCCCAGCATTTT. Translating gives CASSSRRNQPQHF.

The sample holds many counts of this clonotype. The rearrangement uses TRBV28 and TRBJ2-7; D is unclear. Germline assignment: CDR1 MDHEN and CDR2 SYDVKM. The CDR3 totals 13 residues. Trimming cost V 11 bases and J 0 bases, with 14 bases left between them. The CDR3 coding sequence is TGTGCCTCCCTTACCCCGAGCTCCTACGAGCAGTACTTC. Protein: CASLTPSSYEQYF.

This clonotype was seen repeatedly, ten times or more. DNA of the CDR3: TGTGCCAGCAGTAGCCCCCATCAGGGCAAGGGCAACGGTCAGCAGTACTTC. This encodes CASSSPHQGKGNGQQYF. The V and J genes are TRBV28 and TRBJ2-7; D possibly corresponds to TRBD1 (5 bases). The germline V and J ends were trimmed by 5 bases and 8 bases, with 28 bases remaining between them. The CDR3 spans 17 residues. Germline V CDR1 and CDR2: MDHEN, SYDVKM.

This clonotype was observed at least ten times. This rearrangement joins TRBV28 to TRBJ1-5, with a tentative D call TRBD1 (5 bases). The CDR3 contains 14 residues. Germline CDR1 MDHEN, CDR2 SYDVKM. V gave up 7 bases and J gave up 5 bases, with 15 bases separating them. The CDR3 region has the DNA TGTGCCAGCACTTTCTCGGGGCTGGATCAGCCCCAGCATTTT. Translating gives CASTFSGLDQPQHF. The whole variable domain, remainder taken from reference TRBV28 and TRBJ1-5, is DVKVTQSSRYLVKRTGEKVFLECVQDMDHENMFWYRQDPGLGLRLIYFSYDVKMKEKGDIPEGYSVSREKKERFSLILESASTNQTSMYLCASTFSGLDQPQHFGDGTRLSIL.

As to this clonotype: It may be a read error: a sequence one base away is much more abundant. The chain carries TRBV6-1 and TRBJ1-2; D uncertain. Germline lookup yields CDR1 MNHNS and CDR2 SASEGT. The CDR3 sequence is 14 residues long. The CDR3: CASKPGPTNYGCTF. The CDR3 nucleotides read TGTGCCAGCAAACCCGGGCCCACTAACTATGGCTGCACCTTC.

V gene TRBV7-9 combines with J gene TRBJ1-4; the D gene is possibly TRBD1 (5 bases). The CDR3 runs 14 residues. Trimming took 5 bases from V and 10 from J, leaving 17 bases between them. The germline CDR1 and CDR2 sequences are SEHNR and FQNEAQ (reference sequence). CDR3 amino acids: CASSPSQGWVKLFF. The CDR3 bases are TGTGCCAGCAGCCCCAGCCAGGGTTGGGTAAAACTGTTTTTT. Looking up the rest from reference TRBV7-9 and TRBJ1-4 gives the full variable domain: DTGVSQNPRHKITKRGQNVTFRCDPISEHNRLYWYRQTLGQGPEFLTYFQNEAQLEKSRLLSDRFSAERPKGSFSTLEIQRTEQGDSAMYLCASSPSQGWVKLFFGSGTQLSVL.

The CDR3 reads CASSIPGTGDEKLFF. CDR3 nucleotides: TGTGCCAGTAGTATCCCCGGGACAGGGGATGAAAAACTGTTTTTT. The chain combines TRBV19 with TRBJ1-4; 10 nucleotides match TRBD1. This CDR3 comprises 15 residues. Per the germline V gene, CDR1 is LNHDA and CDR2 is SQIVND (reference sequence). V trimming: 3 bases; J trimming: 6 bases; junction bases outside the gene matches: 4.

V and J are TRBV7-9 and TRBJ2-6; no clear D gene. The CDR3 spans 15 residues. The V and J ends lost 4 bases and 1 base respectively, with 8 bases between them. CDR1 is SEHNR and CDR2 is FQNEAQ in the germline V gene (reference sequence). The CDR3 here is CASSSLPSGANVLTF. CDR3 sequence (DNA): TGTGCCAGCAGCTCTCTACCTTCTGGGGCCAACGTCCTGACTTTC.

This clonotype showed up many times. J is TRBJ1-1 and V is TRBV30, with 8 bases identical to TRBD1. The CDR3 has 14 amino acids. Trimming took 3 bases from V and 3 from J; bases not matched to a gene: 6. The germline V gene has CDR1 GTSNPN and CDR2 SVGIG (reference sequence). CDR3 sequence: CAWSPPTGDTEAFF. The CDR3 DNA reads TGTGCCTGGAGCCCCCCGACAGGGGACACTGAAGCTTTCTTT.

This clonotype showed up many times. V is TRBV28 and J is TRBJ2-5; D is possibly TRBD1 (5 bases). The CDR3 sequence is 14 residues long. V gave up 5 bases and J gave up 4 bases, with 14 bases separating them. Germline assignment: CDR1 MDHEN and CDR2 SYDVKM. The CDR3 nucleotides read TGTGCCAGCAGTCCGACAGAGATCCGAGAGACCCAGTACTTC. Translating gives CASSPTEIRETQYF.

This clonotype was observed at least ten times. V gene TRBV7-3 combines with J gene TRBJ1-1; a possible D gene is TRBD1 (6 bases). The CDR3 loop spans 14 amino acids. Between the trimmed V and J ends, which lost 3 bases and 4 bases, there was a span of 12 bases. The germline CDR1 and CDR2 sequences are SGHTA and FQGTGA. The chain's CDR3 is CASSFDRFTTEAFF. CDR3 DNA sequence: TGTGCCAGCAGCTTCGACAGGTTCACCACTGAAGCTTTCTTT.

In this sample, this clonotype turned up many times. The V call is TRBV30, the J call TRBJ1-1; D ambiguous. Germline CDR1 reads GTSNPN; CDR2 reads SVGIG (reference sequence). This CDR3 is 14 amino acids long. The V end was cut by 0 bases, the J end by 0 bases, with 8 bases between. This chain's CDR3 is CAWSVHSVNTEAFF. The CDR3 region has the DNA TGTGCCTGGAGTGTACACTCTGTGAACACTGAAGCTTTCTTT.

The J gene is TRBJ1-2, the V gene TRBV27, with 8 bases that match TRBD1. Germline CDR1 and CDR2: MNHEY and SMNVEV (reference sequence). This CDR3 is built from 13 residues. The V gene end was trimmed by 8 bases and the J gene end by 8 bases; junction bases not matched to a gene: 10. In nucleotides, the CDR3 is TGTGCCAGCGGAACGACAGGGGTGTCCGGCTACACCTTC. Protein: CASGTTGVSGYTF.

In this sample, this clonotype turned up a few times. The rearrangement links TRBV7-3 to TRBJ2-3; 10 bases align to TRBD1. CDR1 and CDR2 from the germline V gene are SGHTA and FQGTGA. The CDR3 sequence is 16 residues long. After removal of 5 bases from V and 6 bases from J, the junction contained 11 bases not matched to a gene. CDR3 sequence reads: CASSPGGQGRWDTQYF. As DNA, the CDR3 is TGTGCCAGCAGCCCGGGGGGACAGGGGAGGTGGGATACGCAGTATTTT.